These 6 T cell receptor beta chains originate from one sample sequenced in a study of control samples from healthy donors and cancer patients. Only in-frame clones appear in the TCRdb table, and some are missing; sequencing was by immunoSEQ multiplex PCR. The sample lists approximately 97,000 clones; 80% to 90% were seen once. The sequenced material came from blood. These receptors all come from a man aged 25-45 years in good health.

The genes are TRBV10-2 and TRBJ1-1; possible D gene TRBD1, 6 bases. Germline CDR1 is WSHSY and CDR2 is SAAADI. Trimming removed 4 bases from V and 4 bases from J, with 13 bases in between. The CDR3 covers 14 residues. The CDR3 region is CASSGSGVRTEAFF. DNA of the CDR3: TGCGCCAGCAGTGGTTCAGGGGTGCGCACTGAAGCTTTCTTT.

The V gene is TRBV10-1, the J gene TRBJ1-1, with 7 bases aligning to TRBD1. CDR1 is WNHNN, CDR2 SYGVQD, per germline (reference sequence). The CDR3 contains 14 residues. Trimming removed 4 bases from V and 4 bases from J; junction bases left unmatched: 6. The CDR3, as DNA: TGCGCCAGCAGTGGACAGGGACCGGGCACTGAAGCTTTCTTT. Its protein product is CASSGQGPGTEAFF.

The chain employs TRBV2 and TRBJ1-2, with TRBD1 as a possible D gene (5 bases). CDR3 length equals 14 residues. Germline assignment: CDR1 SNHLY and CDR2 FYNNEI. Between the trimmed V and J ends, which lost 7 bases and 1 base, there was a span of 13 bases. CDR3 protein: CASTRDGNNYGYTF. As DNA, the CDR3 is TGTGCCAGCACCCGGGACGGAAATAACTATGGCTACACCTTC.

This clone was seen only once. The genes are TRBV27 and TRBJ2-7; TRBD1 matches 11 bases. In germline, CDR1 is MNHEY, CDR2 SMNVEV (reference sequence). The CDR3 is 16 amino acids. The J segment lost 3 bases and the V segment lost 4 bases, leaving 8 bases of the junction unmatched. As DNA, the CDR3 is TGTGCCAGCAGTTCCGCCGGACAGGGGGCGCGCTACGAGCAGTACTTC. Its translation: CASSSAGQGARYEQYF.

This clone was seen once. Because the CDR3 is missing its conserved closing phenylalanine or tryptophan, this is likely a read error. No DNA is shown, since the ends of the CDR3 on it are uncertain; the CDR3 is the one TCRdb lists. This CDR3 is CASSQDTI. The chain employs TRBV3-1 (or the pseudogene TRBV3-2) and TRBJ2-3. Germline lookup yields CDR1 LGHDT and CDR2 YNNKEL (reference sequence). The CDR3 contains 8 residues when both ends are counted.

CDR3: CASSLSRELFF. In DNA form, the CDR3 reads TGCGCCAGCAGTCTTAGTCGGGAGCTGTTTTTT. The chain links TRBV5-1 to TRBJ2-2, with D unclear. V lost 5 bases and J lost 9, with 8 bases in between. The CDR3 has 11 residues. CDR1 is SGHRS and CDR2 is YFSETQ in the germline V gene.